This T cell receptor (beta chain) was captured in a study of T cell responses to AZD1222 COVID-19 vaccine. Whole-study results and caveats: Increased Spike-specific TCR breadth and depth were observed after two AZD1222 doses. Targeting of unmutated variant regions was reportedly seen in nearly half of spike-specific TCRs. The donor cohort was predominantly white British with a female majority, and clonal diversity may have been underestimated.

Turning to this clone: The antigen remains undetermined.

Libraries were prepared by immunoSEQ multiplex PCR; TCRdb keeps only in-frame clonotypes and omits some of them. The data hold some 190,000 clones, with around 90% observed a single time. The CDR3 has 15 amino acids. Germline V gene data show CDR1 as MNHEY and CDR2 as SVGAGI. The V and J ends lost 6 bases and 5 bases, in that order; junction bases with no gene match: 7. Researchers grouped second doses given at about 4 or about 12 weeks into one pool. The rearrangement joins TRBV6-5 to TRBJ2-3, with TRBD2 identical over 11 bases. The sequence was collected from an adult who received the AZD1222 COVID-19 vaccine. Sequences were derived from peripheral blood, sampled 28 days after the second AZD1222 dose. The chain's CDR3 is CASRTSGSSGDTQYF. CDR3 nucleotides: TGTGCCAGCAGAACTAGCGGGAGTTCGGGAGATACGCAGTATTTT.